The clone carrying this TCR beta chain was seen more than once but under ten times. Its cognate antigen is unknown. The data stem from a study of human T cells and chemical hapten exposure. Study-wide context: All patients underwent weekly scalp dosing with diphenylcyclopropenone for the full roughly 25-week study. The study traced per-sample TCR yield variation mainly to small differences in pooled library volumes. Study conclusions and caveats: Significantly more large CDR3 similarity clusters were formed by expanded TCRs than by controls.

The CDR3 contains 16 residues. The trim removed 3 bases at V and 7 bases at J, leaving 6 bases unmatched. From germline, CDR1 is SEHNR and CDR2 FQNEAQ (reference sequence). Indicated time point: patch test 2, 6 weeks after DPC sensitization. Treatment denoted: therapeutic diphenylcyclopropenone sensitization with weekly scalp DPC. TCRdb ran MiXCR on the RACE reads and lists one entry per CDR3 protein. The sample includes about 85,000 distinct CDR3 sequences, more than 9% of them seen just once. This receptor was identified in a man younger than 35 with alopecia areata. Some clones in this sample may be carry-over from other donors' samples. The specimen comprised whole blood, sampled in connection with sensitization to the hapten diphenylcyclopropenone (DPC). The chain couples TRBV7-9 to TRBJ1-6; 10 nucleotides agree with TRBD1. CDR3 residues: CASSLGWTGGNSPLHF. CDR3 nucleotides: TGTGCCAGCAGCTTGGGTTGGACAGGGGGGAATTCACCCCTCCACTTT.